Sequencing of this T cell receptor (beta chain) was carried out in a study of cytomegalovirus exposure and HLA in healthy donors (TCRdb year 2017). The study in broad terms: An earlier analysis of several hundred of the donors reported 250 to 350 Gb of sequence data and some 120 million unique TCR beta sequences from about 180 million T cells. Donor age, sex, ethnicity and CMV serostatus were compiled together with the repertoire data. On average, about 200,000 unique TCR beta nucleotide sequences were sequenced per donor among 350 to 400 genotyped donors of the cohort, with around 19% of those sequences being non-productive. A later genetic analysis used genome-wide SNP genotypes for about three fifths of the 666 donors, treating that subset as a discovery cohort. Roughly five DR-DQ haplotypes were handled as single units for association and clustering because linkage in the cohort was strong. In an earlier analysis of over 550 of the donors, high-throughput TCR beta sequencing was used to judge whether each TCR beta V gene segment behaved as functional or pseudogenic. The aim of the study was to test whether cataloging public T cell receptors could identify signatures of past pathogen exposure. The study profiled the T cell repertoires of more than 500 subjects by immunosequencing and related them to cytomegalovirus serostatus. All discovery cohort repertoires had been generated using a single sequencing platform. A separate validation cohort of more than 100 different subjects was used in addition to the 666-subject first cohort. A later analysis re-examined previously published TCR beta repertoires from more than 650 donors and added high-resolution HLA genotyping to investigate patterns of TCR occurrence. Roughly 290 gigabases of sequencing data and around 80 million unique TCR sequences made up an early release that covered roughly 670 HLA-typed donors. The number of donors typed differed by locus, with about 629-630 for A, B, C, DRB1 and DQB1, more than 500 for DQA1, nearly 610 for DPA1, and around 460 for DPB1. High-throughput TCR immunosequencing, statistical association of individual TCRs with disease status, and machine learning were combined to predict cytomegalovirus infection status. Of the 350 to 450 genotyped donors, around 81% fell in the genetic ancestry cluster associated with self-reported Caucasian donors. Rather than using new phenotypic data, the later analysis identified candidate immune exposures from TCR beta sequences and from how often those sequences occurred across donors. Class I and class II HLA loci were covered by the typing at four-digit resolution. General study outcomes and caveats: The authors suggested that the approach could potentially be extended to other disease states and immunological phenotypes. The study gave a list of 150 to 200 TCR beta chains associated with cytomegalovirus. Specific HLA alleles were associated with around 18,000 TCR beta sequences at a false discovery rate of 0.05 in a later analysis. Because counts were too low, 15 or so rarely observed V segments, including chromosome 9 orphons, were excluded from the earlier analysis of 587 of the donors. CMV serostatus was the only immune exposure information available for the cohort. Because HLA typing was missing for some donors at each locus, association tests included only the typed subset. The cohort was sequenced for TCR beta chains only, and without alpha or paired-chain data the features that could be detected were limited. The presence/absence analyses assumed that sequencing depth was roughly uniform across donors, and that assumption may not be true. In an earlier analysis of approximately 590 of the donors, most TCR beta V segments were observed in productive rearrangements about 90% or about 30% of the time, broadly matching IMGT annotations. Some IMGT-functional V segments, including TRBV6-2 and TRBV6-3, could not be told apart with the 87-base-pair reads, so those segments were excluded. In a later genetic analysis, fewer N-insertions in productive TCRs were reported among donors in an Asian-associated ancestry cluster than the roughly 670-donor mean. A further reported finding was that TCR beta sequences accurately predicted the HLA-A and HLA-B alleles for most subjects in the first cohort. The sequencing pipeline was judged likely to have produced a cluster of highly shared sequence variants as a technical artifact. A later analysis found that TCR association rates varied across HLA loci, with DRB1 alleles showing the most associated TCRs and HLA-C alleles the fewest. In a later analysis, several top co-occurrence clusters were reported to appear linked to parvovirus B19, influenza, CMV and Epstein-Barr virus. Compared with equally common non-associated chains, HLA-associated TCR beta chains in a later analysis were more clonally expanded and had lower generation probabilities. A later genetic analysis associated a missense DCLRE1C variant with V-gene and J-gene trimming of TCR beta chains, and an independent cohort replicated the association. According to a later analysis, most CMV-associated TCR beta chains appeared to be HLA-restricted, and the HLA associations seemed to be driven largely by CMV exposure. Most TCR sequences were observed very rarely across donors, whereas some public TCRs were present in many individuals. In both the original and validation cohorts, the classifier was reported to diagnose cytomegalovirus status with high specificity and sensitivity. Correlated functional status among segregating V segments might be attributable to linkage disequilibrium, but an unknown experimental factor could not be ruled out. In vitro tests confirmed that a few of the cytomegalovirus-associated TCR beta chains recognize cytomegalovirus antigens. Strong co-occurrence of HLA alleles, especially DR and DQ, made assigning TCR associations to individual alleles difficult.

In total, 600 or so healthy bone marrow donors made up the cohort. At the time of sampling, every cohort member was nominally healthy, though immune exposures that went unrecorded were likely present. The donor was CMV seronegative and was included in the group of over 300 seronegative cohort members. A peripheral blood sample was collected from each donor, and TCR beta sequencing was performed on peripheral blood mononuclear cells. The Qiagen DNeasy Blood Extraction Kit was used to extract genomic DNA from the blood cell samples. Libraries were prepared through the immunoSEQ multiplex PCR assay. A mixture of 60 forward primers for TCR Vbeta segments and 13 reverse primers for TCR Jbeta segments was used in the multiplex PCR. A multiplex PCR assay on genomic DNA amplified the CDR3 region of rearranged TCR beta genes. Amplified TCR beta libraries were sequenced as 87-base-pair reads on the Illumina HiSeq System. The study's own analysis went as follows. A later analysis counted about 80 million unique TCR beta chains across the 550 to 700 repertoires, and around 9.9 million of these chains were shared by at least two donors. Raw reads were error-corrected and collapsed into unique sequences with a nearest-neighbor algorithm that merged closely related sequences to remove PCR and sequencing errors. To assign V, D and J gene segments, CDR3 sequences were aligned to IMGT reference sequences. Each retained sequence needed at least a six-nucleotide match to both a V gene segment and a J gene segment. Rearrangements were called productive when the CDR3 lacked stop codons and stayed in frame with V and J; all others were non-productive. Following IMGT convention, CDR3 was defined as the stretch from the second conserved V-encoded cysteine up to the conserved J-encoded phenylalanine. In an earlier analysis of some 550 of the donors, sequences lacking an unambiguous match to a single V gene segment were excluded. In an earlier analysis of 450 to 700 of the donors, V segments were called functional above 56.7% productive rearrangements and were called segregating when the between-donor standard deviation exceeded 5%. A statistical classification framework was developed to diagnose cytomegalovirus status using the catalog of TCR beta chain sequences. A later analysis assigned V and J genes by comparing TCR nucleotide sequences with IMGT/GENE-DB human TR gene sequences. In a later analysis, CDR3 sequences and most-parsimonious VDJ recombination scenarios were assigned using the TCRdist pipeline. A later analysis defined each TCR beta chain by its CDR3 amino acid sequence plus V-gene family, and excluded reads lacking a unique V-gene family. As a way to deal with suspected cross-contamination and a sequencing artifact, a later analysis dropped hundreds of nucleotide sequences that were highly shared and had low generation probability. A later analysis calculated a clonal expansion index for each public chain from normalized within-repertoire ranks of inferred template counts. Generation probabilities in a later analysis came from a VDJ recombination model fitted to out-of-frame rearrangements, and those results were checked against IGoR. A later analysis scored TCR-TCR, TCR-HLA and TCR-CMV co-occurrence with hypergeometric tests, applying a repertoire-size bias correction to TCR pairs. In a later analysis, false discovery rates were estimated by permuting HLA or CMV assignments 20 times. A later analysis grouped co-occurring TCRs with DBSCAN, adding TCRdist sequence similarity when clustering within HLA-allele-positive subsets. Repertoires with fewer than 30,000 or more than 120,000 public chains, plus five repertoires with anomalous nucleotide sharing, were excluded from co-occurrence clustering. TCRdb's version of the immuneACCESS table is confined to in-frame rearrangements and falls short of the full clone set. An unresolved V gene accounts for under half of the shortfall where checked; the remainder is of unknown origin. V and J calls and clone size are as listed in that table; D and trimming were resolved from the DNA. This sample lists about 77,000 clones; about 78% were detected once. The top ten clones comprise 1.5% to 2% of the sample.

CDR1 and CDR2 are read off the germline V gene (reference sequence) as SEHNR and FQNEAQ. The CDR3 sequence holds 14 residues, the cysteine and phenylalanine included. The kept DNA is CDR3 alone, 42 bases in frame from the first base. V and J are trimmed by 4 bases and 5 bases, and the gene matches miss 5 bases of the junction. About this clone: There is no known antigen for this receptor. Base qualities are not provided; no much larger clone lies one nucleotide away.

Sequenced input: PBMCs. In this chain, TRBV7-9 is recombined with TRBJ1-1; TRBD1 lines up with 9 middle nucleotides. The sequence was obtained from a man aged 35-49 years in good health and CMV-seronegative. The CDR3 loop reads CASSSGTGYTEAFF. In nucleotides, the sequence is TGTGCCAGCAGCTCCGGGACAGGGTATACTGAAGCTTTCTTT.